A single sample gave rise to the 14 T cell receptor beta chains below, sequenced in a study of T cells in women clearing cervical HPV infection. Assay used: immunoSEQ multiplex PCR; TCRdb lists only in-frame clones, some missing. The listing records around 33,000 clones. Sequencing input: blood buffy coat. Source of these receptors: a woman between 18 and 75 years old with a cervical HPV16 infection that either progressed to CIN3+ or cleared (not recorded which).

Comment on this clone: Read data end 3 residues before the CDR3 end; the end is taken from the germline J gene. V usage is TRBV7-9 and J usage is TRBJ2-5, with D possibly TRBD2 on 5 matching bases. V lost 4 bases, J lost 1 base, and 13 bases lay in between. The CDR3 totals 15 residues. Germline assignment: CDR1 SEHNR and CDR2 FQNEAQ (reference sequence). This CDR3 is CASSSNAGFQETQYF. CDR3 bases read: TGTGCCAGCAGCTCGAACGCGGGTTTCCAAGAGACC.

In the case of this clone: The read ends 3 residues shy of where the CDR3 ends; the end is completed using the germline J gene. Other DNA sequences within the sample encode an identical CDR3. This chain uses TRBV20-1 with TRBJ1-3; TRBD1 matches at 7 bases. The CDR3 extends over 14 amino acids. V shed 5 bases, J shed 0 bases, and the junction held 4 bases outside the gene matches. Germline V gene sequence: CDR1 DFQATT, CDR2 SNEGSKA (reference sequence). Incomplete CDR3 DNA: TGCAGTGCTGGGGACAGCTACTCTGGAAACACC. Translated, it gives CSAGDSYSGNT. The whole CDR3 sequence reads CSAGDSYSGNTIYF.

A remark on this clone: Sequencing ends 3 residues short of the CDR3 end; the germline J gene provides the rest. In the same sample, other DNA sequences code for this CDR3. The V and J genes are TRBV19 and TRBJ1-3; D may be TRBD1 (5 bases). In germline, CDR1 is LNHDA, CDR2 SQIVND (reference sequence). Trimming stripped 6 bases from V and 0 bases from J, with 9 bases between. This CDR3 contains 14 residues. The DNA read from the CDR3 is TGTGCCAGTAGGCCACAGGTCTCTGGAAACACC. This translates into CASRPQVSGNT. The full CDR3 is CASRPQVSGNTIYF.

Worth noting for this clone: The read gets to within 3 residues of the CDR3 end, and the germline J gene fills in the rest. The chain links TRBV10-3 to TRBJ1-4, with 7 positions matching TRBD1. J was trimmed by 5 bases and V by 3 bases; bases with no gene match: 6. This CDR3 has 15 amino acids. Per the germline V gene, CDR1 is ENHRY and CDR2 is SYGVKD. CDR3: CAISDPEDRNEKLFF. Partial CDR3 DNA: TGTGCCATCAGTGACCCCGAGGACAGGAATGAAAAA.

CDR3 DNA (partial): TGTGCCAGCAGTCCGGACAGGTTCCGATATGGC. Protein: CASSPDRFRYG. The whole CDR3 protein reads CASSPDRFRYGYTF. The rearrangement uses TRBV7-9 and TRBJ1-2; the match to TRBD1 covers 7 bases. The read ends 3 residues early relative to the CDR3; the germline J gene fills the gap. Germline-derived CDR1 and CDR2 are SEHNR and FQNEAQ (reference sequence). V gave up 6 bases and J gave up 5 bases; unmatched junction bases: 9. This CDR3 region has 14 residues.

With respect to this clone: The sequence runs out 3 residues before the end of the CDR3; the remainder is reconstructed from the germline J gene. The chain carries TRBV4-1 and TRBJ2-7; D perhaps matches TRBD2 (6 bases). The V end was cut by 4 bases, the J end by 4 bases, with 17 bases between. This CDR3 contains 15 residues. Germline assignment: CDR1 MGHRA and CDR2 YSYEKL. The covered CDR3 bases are TGCGCCAGCAGCCGCCCCTTTGCGGGGATATACGAG. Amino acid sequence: CASSRPFAGIYE. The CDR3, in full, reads CASSRPFAGIYEQYF.

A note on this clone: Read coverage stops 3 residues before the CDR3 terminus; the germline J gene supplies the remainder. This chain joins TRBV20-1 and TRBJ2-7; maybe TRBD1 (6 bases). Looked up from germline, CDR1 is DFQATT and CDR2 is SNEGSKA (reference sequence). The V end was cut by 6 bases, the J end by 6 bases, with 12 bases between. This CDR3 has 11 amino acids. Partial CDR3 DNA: TGCAGTGCAACCGAAGGGGGCGAG. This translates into CSATEGGE. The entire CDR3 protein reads CSATEGGEQYF.

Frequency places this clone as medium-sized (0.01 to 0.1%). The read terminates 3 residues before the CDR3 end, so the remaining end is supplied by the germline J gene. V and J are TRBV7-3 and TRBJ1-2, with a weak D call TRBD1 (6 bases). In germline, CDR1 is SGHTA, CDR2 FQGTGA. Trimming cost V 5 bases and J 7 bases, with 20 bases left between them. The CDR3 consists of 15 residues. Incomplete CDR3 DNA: TGTGCCAGCAGCCAAGGGGGGGGCGCAGCCGGTGGC. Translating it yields CASSQGGGAAGG. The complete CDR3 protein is CASSQGGGAAGGYTF.

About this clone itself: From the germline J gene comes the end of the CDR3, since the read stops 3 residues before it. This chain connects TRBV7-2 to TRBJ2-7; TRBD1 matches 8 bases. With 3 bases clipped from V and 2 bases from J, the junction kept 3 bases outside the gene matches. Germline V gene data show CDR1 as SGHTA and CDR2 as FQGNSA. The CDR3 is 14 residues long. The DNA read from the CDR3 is TGTGCCAGCAGCTTGGGACAGGTCACCTACGAG. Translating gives CASSLGQVTYE. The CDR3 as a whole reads CASSLGQVTYEQYF.

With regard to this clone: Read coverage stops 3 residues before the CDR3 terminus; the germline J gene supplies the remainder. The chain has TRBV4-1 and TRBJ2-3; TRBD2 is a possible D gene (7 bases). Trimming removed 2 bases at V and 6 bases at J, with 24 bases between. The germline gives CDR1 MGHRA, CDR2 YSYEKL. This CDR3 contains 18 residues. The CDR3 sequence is CASSQRPGGGGEPDTQYF. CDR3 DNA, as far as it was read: TGCGCCAGCAGCCAAAGGCCCGGCGGGGGCGGTGAACCCGATACG.

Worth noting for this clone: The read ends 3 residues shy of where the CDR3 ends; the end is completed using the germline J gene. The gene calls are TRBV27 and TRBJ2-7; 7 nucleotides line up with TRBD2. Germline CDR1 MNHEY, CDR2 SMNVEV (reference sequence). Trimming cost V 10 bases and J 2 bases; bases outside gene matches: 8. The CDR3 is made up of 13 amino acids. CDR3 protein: CATAGGGTYEQYF. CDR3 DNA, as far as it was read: TGTGCCACTGCCGGCGGGGGAACCTACGAG.

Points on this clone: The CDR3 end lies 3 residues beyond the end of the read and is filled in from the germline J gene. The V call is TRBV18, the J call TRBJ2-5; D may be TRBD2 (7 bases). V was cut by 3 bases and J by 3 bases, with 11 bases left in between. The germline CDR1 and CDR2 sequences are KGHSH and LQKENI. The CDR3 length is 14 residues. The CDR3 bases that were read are TGTGCCAGCTCACCGGGAGGGGGTGAAGAGACC. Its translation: CASSPGGGEET. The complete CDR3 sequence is CASSPGGGEETQYF.

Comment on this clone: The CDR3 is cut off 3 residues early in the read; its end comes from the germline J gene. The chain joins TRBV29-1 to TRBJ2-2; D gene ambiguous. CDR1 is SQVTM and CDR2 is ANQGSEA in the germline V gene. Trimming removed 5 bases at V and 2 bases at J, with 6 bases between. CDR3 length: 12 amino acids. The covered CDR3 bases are TGCAGCGTTTCAGGCAACACCGGGGAG. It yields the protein CSVSGNTGE. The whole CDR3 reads CSVSGNTGELFF.

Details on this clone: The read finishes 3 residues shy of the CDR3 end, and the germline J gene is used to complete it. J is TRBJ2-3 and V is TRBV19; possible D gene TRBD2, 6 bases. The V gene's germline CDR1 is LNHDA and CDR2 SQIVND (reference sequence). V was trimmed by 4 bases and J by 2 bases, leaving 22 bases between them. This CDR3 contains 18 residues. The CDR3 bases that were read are TGTGCCAGTAGTACCCGCAGGGACTCTCCCTTAGTCACAGATACG. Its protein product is CASSTRRDSPLVTDT. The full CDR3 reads CASSTRRDSPLVTDTQYF.